This TCR beta chain was observed in a study of vaccination effects on CD4 cells after COVID-19. The method was immunoSEQ multiplex PCR; TCRdb's version includes in-frame clones alone and lacks a portion of them. The table shows 37,000 or so clones, with less than 70% occurring only once. Ahead of sequencing, the ViraFEST assay grew antigen-specific CD4+ T cells using viral peptide pools. When ten to eleven days of culture had elapsed, CD4+ T cells were isolated. Prior SARS-CoV-2 infection was absent in the vaccine recipients, as shown by negative nucleocapsid antibodies. This CDR3 contains 14 residues. V gave up 0 bases and J gave up 4 bases, with 9 bases separating them. CDR1 and CDR2 from the germline V gene are SGHRS and YFSETQ. As for this clone: Its antigen is not known.

The chain combines TRBV5-1 with TRBJ2-3; weak D call: TRBD1 (5 bases). The source material was CD4+ T cells from PBMCs cultured with HCoV-OC43 spike peptides, sampled before COVID-19 vaccination. As for subset: HCoV-OC43 spike overlapping peptide pool stimulation. The TCR comes from a human donor who received a COVID-19 vaccine. CDR3 region: CASSLDAGPDTQYF. CDR3 DNA: TGCGCCAGCAGCTTGGATGCAGGGCCAGATACGCAGTATTTT.